This entry is about one TCR beta chain. Its antigen target is currently unknown. There are no base qualities to consult, and no much larger clone falls within one base. The library was made by RT-PCR. The instrument was an Illumina HiSeq 2500. TCRdb reprocessed the public reads (quality trimming at Q25 with fastp, clone calling with MiXCR) and kept in-frame beta chains. Identical CDR3 protein sequences are pooled into one entry, listed with their most common genes and DNA. The sample includes roughly 670,000 distinct CDR3 sequences, with approximately 14% observed a single time. About 7.6% of the sample goes to the ten largest clones. V and J are trimmed by 4 bases and 1 base, and the gene matches miss 9 bases of the junction. CDR1 and CDR2 were assigned from the germline V gene as KGHDR and SFDVKD. Spanning cysteine to phenylalanine, the CDR3 consists of 19 amino acids. The only DNA kept is the CDR3, 57 bases in frame from the first base.

This sample was included in a study of response to subunit inactivated influenza vaccine (dated by TCRdb to about 2018). About the full investigation: The study used deep quantitative T cell receptor repertoire profiling to track responses to a trivalent subunit inactivated influenza vaccine.

General conclusions and limits of the study: It was suggested by the authors that each seasonal influenza vaccination may recruit only a limited number of new T cells.

The rearranged chain carries TRBV24-1 and TRBJ2-3; 14 middle bases align to TRBD2. The TCR was taken from a man aged 45-60 years who received an inactivated influenza vaccine. Donor details come from another sample of the same person, matched by shared clones. Specimen: PBMCs from blood, collected 14 to 15 days before vaccination. The CDR3 loop reads CATSEPGLAGGRRTDTQYF. Read as DNA, the sequence is TGTGCCACCAGTGAGCCCGGACTAGCGGGGGGTCGACGCACAGATACGCAGTATTTT.